The 12 T cell receptor beta chains presented below share a single source sample, sequenced in a study of CXCR3-negative and CXCR3-positive naive CD8 T cells. UMI-labeled 5' RACE TRB cDNA libraries were prepared from the cells. From the 5' RACE reads, TCRdb lists one entry per CDR3 protein and no DNA. This table lists some 48,000 distinct CDR3 sequences. The sequencing sample was made of naive CXCR3- CD8+ T cells from blood. Subset in this sample: CD45RO-CCR7+CD27+CD95- naive CD8+ T cells lacking CXCR3 (TNR3-). These receptors were taken from a human donor in good health. Some clones in this sample may be carry-over from other donors' samples.

This chain joins TRBV7-6 and TRBJ2-2; the D call of TRBD1 rests on TCRdb alone, since no DNA is present to check it. Germline CDR1 and CDR2: SGHVS and FNYEAQ. The length of the CDR3 is 17 residues. The CDR3 region is CASSLQGAFYNAGELFF.

The CDR3 sequence: CASSLGGGASEAFF. The chain links TRBV7-8 to TRBJ1-1; TCRdb gives TRBD1 as the D gene, but with no DNA this cannot be confirmed. CDR1 SGHVS and CDR2 FQNEAQ come from the germline V gene. This CDR3 is 14 amino acids long.

V usage is TRBV14 and J usage is TRBJ2-7; TCRdb indicates TRBD1, and absent DNA this call remains unverified. This CDR3 has 14 residues. CDR1 SGHDN and CDR2 FVKESK come from the germline V gene. The CDR3 loop reads CASSHGGSPYEQYF.

The chain combines TRBV27 with TRBJ2-2. CDR1 MNHEY and CDR2 SMNVEV come from the germline V gene (reference sequence). This CDR3 spans 14 amino acids. The CDR3: CASSPGSNTGELFF.

CDR3 protein: CSVEKGTGGLAKNIQYF. This chain links TRBV29-1 with TRBJ2-4; TCRdb gives TRBD1 as the D gene, but with no DNA this cannot be confirmed. The length of the CDR3 is 17 residues. Germline V gene data show CDR1 as SQVTM and CDR2 as ANQGSEA.

The chain has TRBV2 and TRBJ2-1; TCRdb picks TRBD2, but there is no DNA to check that call. Germline assignment: CDR1 SNHLY and CDR2 FYNNEI. The CDR3 is 14 residues long. The CDR3 sequence is CASWSSGGYNEQFF.

The chain couples TRBV20-1 to TRBJ2-7; with no DNA, the TCRdb D assignment of TRBD1 cannot be verified. The CDR3 runs to 14 residues. From germline, CDR1 is DFQATT and CDR2 SNEGSKA (reference sequence). The CDR3 is CSAPGTGVEYEQYF.

The chain combines TRBV7-9 with TRBJ2-7. The CDR3 consists of 13 residues. Germline assignment: CDR1 SEHNR and CDR2 FQNEAQ (reference sequence). The CDR3 sequence is CASSLSGDYEQYF.

The chain links TRBV27 to TRBJ2-3; TCRdb proposes TRBD1, but this gene call is untestable without DNA. Germline V gene lookup returns CDR1 MNHEY and CDR2 SMNVEV (reference sequence). This CDR3 spans 13 amino acids. CDR3 sequence reads: CASHHRAADTQYF.

The J gene is TRBJ2-7, the V gene TRBV6-2 or TRBV6-3; TCRdb designates TRBD2, a call that cannot be tested without DNA. The CDR3 has 12 amino acids. The V gene's germline CDR1 is MNHEY and CDR2 SVGEGT. The CDR3 spells CASSILRYEQYF.

The genes are TRBV5-1 and TRBJ2-7; without DNA, the TCRdb call of TRBD1 cannot be checked. The CDR3 consists of 16 residues. In germline, CDR1 is SGHRS, CDR2 YFSETQ. This chain's CDR3 is CASSLEGAHPSYEQYF.

The chain combines TRBV5-1 with TRBJ1-2; TCRdb's D call, TRBD1, is unchecked because there is no DNA. Germline-derived CDR1 and CDR2 are SGHRS and YFSETQ. CDR3 length: 12 residues. The CDR3 is CASSSGSGLYTF.